The 8 T cell receptor beta chains reported below all come from one sample, sequenced in a study of shared clonotypes between healthy human individuals. The assay was immunoSEQ multiplex PCR, and TCRdb's table has in-frame clones only and misses some. The sample comprises more than 550,000 clones, 92% of which are singletons, and approximately 22% rests with the top ten. In the naive CD8 group, cells lacked CD45RO and were positively selected for CCR7, so terminally differentiated effector memory CD45RA+ cells were left out. The sequenced sample was naive CD8+ T cells sorted from blood. These receptors were taken from a man aged 25 to 40 in good health.

The chain uses TRBV4-1 and TRBJ1-1; D might be TRBD1 (6 bases). Germline V lookup: CDR1 MGHRA, CDR2 YSYEKL. The CDR3 is 15 residues long. The V end lost 2 bases, the J end lost 2 bases, and 12 bases lay between the germline ends. This CDR3 reads CASSQLGHRNTEAFF. In nucleotides, the CDR3 is TGCGCCAGCAGCCAACTGGGACACCGAAACACTGAAGCTTTCTTT.

The chain joins TRBV5-1 to TRBJ2-1; D is undetermined. The V end was cut by 6 bases, the J end by 1 base, with 5 bases between. The CDR3 is 12 amino acids. Germline assignment: CDR1 SGHRS and CDR2 YFSETQ. The CDR3 loop is CASTFSYNEQFF. The CDR3 DNA reads TGCGCCAGCACCTTTTCCTACAATGAGCAGTTCTTC.

A single count supports this clone. The rearrangement joins TRBV27 to TRBJ2-2; D call uncertain. Deletions cut 2 bases from V and 0 bases from J, with 7 bases between. Germline V lookup: CDR1 MNHEY, CDR2 SMNVEV (reference sequence). The length of the CDR3 is 15 residues. CDR3 region: CASSLQDANTGELFF. The CDR3 coding sequence is TGTGCCAGCAGTTTACAGGATGCGAACACCGGGGAGCTGTTTTTT.

In this sample, this clone turned up a few times. The V call is TRBV5-1, the J call TRBJ1-4; D gene ambiguous. Germline assignment: CDR1 SGHRS and CDR2 YFSETQ. CDR3 length: 16 residues. The V end was cut by 5 bases, the J end by 4 bases, with 18 bases between. CDR3 sequence reads: CASRLSLSGINEKLFF. In nucleotides, the CDR3 is TGCGCCAGCAGACTCAGCTTGTCTGGTATTAATGAAAAACTGTTTTTT.

The V and J genes are TRBV7-2 and TRBJ2-7; TRBD2 agrees at 13 bases. The CDR3 sequence is 15 residues long. V lost 6 bases to trimming and J lost 7 bases; unmatched junction nucleotides: 9. Per germline, CDR1 SGHTA and CDR2 FQGNSA. CDR3 nucleotides: TGTGCCAGCAGTCTAGAGACTAGCGGGAGGCGTGAGCAGTACTTC. Its protein product is CASSLETSGRREQYF.

The chain is built from TRBV7-6 and TRBJ2-1; 11 nucleotides agree with TRBD2. CDR3 length equals 17 residues. Germline V lookup: CDR1 SGHVS, CDR2 FNYEAQ. V lost 3 bases, J lost 8 bases, and 12 bases stayed unmatched. Here the CDR3 reads CASSFKDLAGGSDEQFF. Here the CDR3 DNA reads TGTGCCAGCAGCTTTAAGGACCTAGCGGGAGGAAGCGATGAGCAGTTCTTC.

The chain links TRBV18 to TRBJ1-2, with TRBD1 matching 9 bases. The V and J ends lost 5 bases and 3 bases, in that order; junction bases with no gene match: 4. The CDR3 is made up of 14 amino acids. From germline, CDR1 is KGHSH and CDR2 LQKENI. The CDR3 region has the DNA TGTGCCAGCTCAGAGGGACAGGGAGACTATGGCTACACCTTC. Translated, it gives CASSEGQGDYGYTF.

This clone came up once. The V call is TRBV11-2, the J call TRBJ2-2; a weak D match, TRBD1 (5 bases). Trimming stripped 6 bases from V and 3 bases from J, with 11 bases between. Germline CDR1 and CDR2: SGHAT and FQNNGV. This CDR3 comprises 14 residues. As DNA, the CDR3 is TGTGCCAGCAGACCATCAGGGTACACCGGGGAGCTGTTTTTT. Residues: CASRPSGYTGELFF.